This T cell receptor beta chain was obtained from a study of blood T cell repertoires in COVID-19. For the study at large: There were acute and convalescent COVID-19 samples, and they came from the United States, Italy and Spain. T cells, B-cell-depleted T cells, or PBMCs provided the cDNA or gDNA that served as material.

Original analysis: The assay estimated nucleated cells by amplifying reference gene primers. Only in-frame clones appear in the TCRdb table, and some are missing; sequencing was by immunoSEQ multiplex PCR. D and trimming come from the DNA, and the V and J calls and clone size come from that table. The sample lists a few hundred thousand clones, about 88% occurring once. Input material: peripheral blood. This receptor was identified in a woman in her 70s with active or convalescent COVID-19.

In DNA form, the CDR3 reads TGTGCCATCAGTGGACAGGGGGCGCAGGAAAAACTGTTTTTT. Translating it yields CAISGQGAQEKLFF. The chain carries TRBV10-3 and TRBJ1-4, with TRBD1 identical over 10 bases. With 4 bases clipped from V and 8 bases from J, the junction kept 4 bases outside the gene matches. Per the germline V gene, CDR1 is ENHRY and CDR2 is SYGVKD. The CDR3 loop spans 14 amino acids.